This T cell receptor (beta chain) derives from a study of T cells after somatic rescue of genetic block. TCRdb keeps only in-frame clones here, not all; method: immunoSEQ multiplex PCR. The table shows about 10,000 clones, with 74% occurring only once. The source of this sequence is a boy younger than 18. What was sequenced was peripheral blood mononuclear cells (PBMCs).

CDR3 coding DNA: TGTGCCAGTGGTGAGACAGGGGGAGGCAATGAGCAGTTCTTC. Translation: CASGETGGGNEQFF. The V gene is TRBV19, the J gene TRBJ2-1; 9 bases are a match to TRBD1. CDR1 is LNHDA, CDR2 SQIVND, per germline (reference sequence). This CDR3 is 14 amino acids long. The J segment lost 6 bases and the V segment lost 8 bases, leaving 8 bases of the junction unmatched.